The sequence of this T cell receptor (beta chain) was determined in a study of immune heterogeneity within non-small cell lung tumors. The TCR beta CDR3 region was amplified by multiplex PCR employing 32 V and 13 J primers. TCRdb used MiXCR to reprocess the multiplex PCR reads, holding one entry per CDR3 protein. The table includes about 2,700 distinct CDR3 sequences, 45% to 65% detected once. The germline gives CDR1 MNHEY, CDR2 SMNVEV (reference sequence). This CDR3 has 15 residues. V gave up 7 bases and J gave up 4 bases, with 14 bases separating them. With 600 ng used per sample, the template was genomic DNA from bulk tumor. In surgery, several biopsies were collected from each primary tumor at widely spaced sites. With untreated, newly diagnosed non-small cell lung cancer, the patients went on to undergo curative surgery.

Sequenced: lung tumor tissue. The chain carries TRBV27 and TRBJ2-6, with a possible D match to TRBD2 (7 bases). The TCR sequence derives from a man between 60 and 75 years old with non-small cell lung cancer. The CDR3 DNA follows: TGTGCCAGCACCTCCGGGGGGCCCGGGGCCAACGTCCTGACTTTC. As protein: CASTSGGPGANVLTF.